This TCR beta chain was identified in a study of blood T cell repertoires in COVID-19. Looking at the study overall: Material from acute and convalescent COVID-19 was sourced from the United States, Italy and Spain. The analysed material was cDNA or gDNA that came from T cells, B-cell-depleted T cells, or PBMCs.

This clone was counted only a few times. In the source study's methods: Researchers report that nucleated cell counts were estimated from reference gene primer amplification. The repertoire was sequenced with immunoSEQ multiplex PCR; TCRdb's copy has only in-frame clones and lacks some. That table is the source of V, J and clone size, and D and trimming were worked out from the DNA. Of 90,000 to 110,000 clones in the sample, approximately 76% were seen once. The sample taken for sequencing was peripheral blood. The clonotype was recovered from a woman between 70 and 85 years old with acute or convalescent COVID-19.

CDR3 loop: CASSQDVGSGETQYF. The CDR3 DNA follows: TGCGCCAGCAGCCAAGACGTAGGATCCGGGGAGACCCAGTACTTC. The chain employs TRBV4-3 and TRBJ2-5; D call uncertain. This CDR3 region has 15 residues. V lost 0 bases and J 5 bases, leaving 13 bases between the germline ends. Germline values: CDR1 LGHNA, CDR2 YSLEER.